This passage covers 10 T cell receptor beta chains from one sample sequenced in a study of tissue T cells after allogeneic stem cell transplantation. Clones were sequenced by immunoSEQ multiplex PCR, and TCRdb holds only the in-frame ones, with some missing. The profile shows some 2,000 clones, 76% of them singletons. The material was colon tissue, obtained at autopsy. The receptor set was obtained from a male patient aged 40-70 years with steroid-refractory graft-versus-host disease after an allogeneic stem cell transplant. A subset of T cells may come from the graft donor.

The rearrangement links TRBV28 to TRBJ2-7; D assignment may be TRBD1 or TRBD2 (7 bases each). Trimming pared 5 bases from V and 3 bases from J, leaving 20 bases between. CDR1 is MDHEN and CDR2 is SYDVKM in the germline V gene. The CDR3 has 16 residues. CDR3 DNA: TGTGCCAGCAGTAAATCGCAGGGGGGGACAAACTACGAGCAGTACTTC. It codes for CASSKSQGGTNYEQYF. Drawing the rest from reference TRBV28 and TRBJ2-7, the complete variable domain is DVKVTQSSRYLVKRTGEKVFLECVQDMDHENMFWYRQDPGLGLRLIYFSYDVKMKEKGDIPEGYSVSREKKERFSLILESASTNQTSMYLCASSKSQGGTNYEQYFGPGTRLTVT.

The CDR3 sequence is CASSLSGSHYGYTF. CDR3 DNA sequence: TGTGCCAGCAGCTTGTCAGGGTCCCACTATGGCTACACCTTC. The V gene is TRBV5-4, the J gene TRBJ1-2, with a tentative D call TRBD1 (5 bases). Germline loops: CDR1 SGHNT, CDR2 YYREEE (reference sequence). V shed 1 base and J shed 3 bases, with 10 bases lying between them. This CDR3 region has 14 residues.

This sequence joins TRBV19 and TRBJ1-1; D perhaps matches TRBD1 (5 bases). This CDR3 region has 14 residues. V lost 5 bases and J 1 base, leaving 11 bases between the germline ends. CDR1 and CDR2 from the germline V gene are LNHDA and SQIVND (reference sequence). CDR3 residues: CASSWGSANTEAFF. In DNA, the CDR3 is TGTGCCAGTAGTTGGGGGTCAGCGAACACTGAAGCTTTCTTT.

The chain joins TRBV6-5 to TRBJ1-5, with TRBD1 as a possible D gene (5 bases). The CDR3 runs to 15 residues. V lost 8 bases and J 1 base, leaving 15 bases between the germline ends. Per germline, CDR1 MNHEY and CDR2 SVGAGI. The CDR3 DNA is TGTGCCAGCTCAACACTTCAGGGAAGCAATCAGCCCCAGCATTTT. Its translation is CASSTLQGSNQPQHF.

The chain links TRBV9 to TRBJ2-5; 12 bases are shared with TRBD2. Losses at the gene ends were 4 bases for V and 5 bases for J; bases not matched to a gene: 9. This CDR3 is 16 amino acids long. The germline V gene encodes CDR1 SGDLS and CDR2 YYNGEE. CDR3: CASSPASGGARETQYF. The DNA for the CDR3 is TGTGCCAGCAGCCCCGCTAGCGGGGGGGCCCGGGAGACCCAGTACTTC. The full variable domain, completed using reference TRBV9 and TRBJ2-5, is DSGVTQTPKHLITATGQRVTLRCSPRSGDLSVYWYQQSLDQGLQFLIQYYNGEERAKGNILERFSAQQFPDLHSELNLSSLELGDSALYFCASSPASGGARETQYFGPGTRLLVL.

This chain connects TRBV7-2 to TRBJ2-5, with D perhaps TRBD2 (6 bases). CDR3 length: 15 residues. The germline V gene has CDR1 SGHTA and CDR2 FQGNSA. V lost 2 bases, J lost 2 bases, and 12 bases lay in between. Here the CDR3 reads CASSLWAGQQETQYF. The CDR3 DNA sequence: TGTGCCAGCAGCTTATGGGCGGGGCAACAAGAGACCCAGTACTTC.

The chain uses TRBV29-1 and TRBJ1-2, with D uncertain. From germline, CDR1 is SQVTM and CDR2 ANQGSEA. The CDR3 contains 13 residues. The V end was cut by 4 bases, the J end by 0 bases, with 9 bases between. The DNA for the CDR3 is TGCAGCGTTGCTCCTAGTTCTAACTATGGCTACACCTTC. Its translation: CSVAPSSNYGYTF.

The chain combines TRBV4-2 with TRBJ2-3; 11 bases are shared with TRBD2. The CDR3 has 16 residues. V shed 0 bases, J shed 6 bases, and the junction held 5 bases outside the gene matches. CDR1 and CDR2 (germline): LGHNA, YNFKEQ. CDR3 loop: CASSQDHSGGADTQYF. CDR3 bases: TGTGCCAGCAGCCAAGATCATAGCGGGGGGGCGGATACGCAGTATTTT.

This clone has only one observation. The rearrangement uses TRBV10-3 and TRBJ2-1; D may match TRBD1 or TRBD2 (5 bases each). This CDR3 has 16 amino acids. The germline gives CDR1 ENHRY, CDR2 SYGVKD. V was pared by 10 bases and J by 7 bases, with 26 bases between. The CDR3 region has the DNA TGTGCCACAAAACTAGTAGAGGGGAACCCCCTGAATGAGCAGTTCTTC. This translates into CATKLVEGNPLNEQFF.

The chain recombines TRBV5-4 with TRBJ1-1, with D perhaps matching TRBD1 (6 bases). The CDR3 is made up of 15 amino acids. Germline V gene lookup returns CDR1 SGHNT and CDR2 YYREEE (reference sequence). V was shortened by 4 bases and J by 5 bases, with 18 bases between the two germline ends. The CDR3 region is CASSRRTQGTTEAFF. Here the CDR3 DNA reads TGTGCCAGCAGCCGCCGGACGCAGGGGACAACTGAAGCTTTCTTT.